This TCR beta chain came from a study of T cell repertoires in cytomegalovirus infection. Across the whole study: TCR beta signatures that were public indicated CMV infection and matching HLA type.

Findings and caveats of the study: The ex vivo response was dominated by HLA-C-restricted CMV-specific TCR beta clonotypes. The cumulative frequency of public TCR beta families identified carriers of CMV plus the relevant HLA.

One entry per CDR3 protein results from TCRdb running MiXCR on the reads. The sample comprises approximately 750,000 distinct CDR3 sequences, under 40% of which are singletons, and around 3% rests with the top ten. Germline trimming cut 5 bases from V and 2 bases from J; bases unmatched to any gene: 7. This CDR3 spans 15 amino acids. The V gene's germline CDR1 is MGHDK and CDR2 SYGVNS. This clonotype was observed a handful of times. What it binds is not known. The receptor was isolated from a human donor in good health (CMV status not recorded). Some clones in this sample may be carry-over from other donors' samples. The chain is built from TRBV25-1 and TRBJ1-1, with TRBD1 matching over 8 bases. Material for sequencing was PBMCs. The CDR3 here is CASSPNRGGNTEAFF. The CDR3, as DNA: TGTGCCAGCAGTCCAAACAGGGGGGGTAACACTGAAGCTTTCTTT.